Listed below are T cell receptor beta chains from one sample, sequenced in a study of blood T cell repertoires in COVID-19. The method was immunoSEQ multiplex PCR; TCRdb's version includes in-frame clones alone and lacks a portion of them. The table has about 300,000 clones, 90% seen once; the top ten hold approximately 7.5%. Sample: peripheral blood. The receptors shown here come from a woman between 25 and 40 years old with COVID-19, enrolled during active disease. The CDR3 runs from the conserved cysteine through the conserved F or W. The D gene is left open where the match is weak. For some rows the clone size is stated as once, few or many, or as a class when expanded; others skip it.

d_gene	v_gene	j_gene	abundance	CDR3aa	CDR3nt
TRBD1	TRBV30	TRBJ2-7	-	CAWRAGTGVREQYF	TGTGCCTGGAGAGCCGGGACAGGGGTTCGGGAGCAGTACTTC
TRBD1	TRBV19	TRBJ1-5	-	CASSPRDRVSNQPQHF	TGTGCCAGTAGTCCCCGGGACAGGGTGAGCAATCAGCCCCAGCATTTT
-	TRBV3-1/TRBV3-2	TRBJ2-1	-	CASSPSGLYNEQFF	TGTGCCAGCAGCCCCTCGGGACTGTACAATGAGCAGTTCTTC
TRBD1	TRBV30	TRBJ1-1	-	CAWRGQGLNTEAFF	TGTGCCTGGAGGGGACAGGGATTGAACACTGAAGCTTTCTTT
TRBD2	TRBV4-1	TRBJ2-7	-	CASSQTAGDYEQYF	TGCGCCAGCAGCCAAACGGCGGGAGACTACGAGCAGTACTTC
-	TRBV5-1	TRBJ2-5	-	CASSLADSQETQYF	TGCGCCAGCAGCTTGGCGGACTCACAAGAGACCCAGTACTTC
TRBD2	TRBV5-4	TRBJ2-3	-	CASTLAGGRTDTQYF	TGTGCCAGCACACTAGCGGGAGGCCGCACAGATACGCAGTATTTT
-	TRBV4-3	TRBJ1-5	-	CASSQRLRGISNQPQHF	TGCGCCAGCAGCCAACGCCTCCGGGGGATTAGCAATCAGCCCCAGCATTTT
TRBD2	TRBV10-3	TRBJ2-1	-	CAISESGLAGVPNEQFF	TGTGCCATCAGTGAGTCCGGTCTAGCGGGAGTCCCGAATGAGCAGTTCTTC
-	TRBV30	TRBJ1-1	-	CAWSVRGGAEAFF	TGTGCCTGGAGTGTACGGGGGGGGGCTGAAGCTTTCTTT
-	TRBV7-2	TRBJ1-4	-	CASSPSREGEKLFF	TGTGCCAGCAGCCCCTCCAGGGAAGGTGAAAAACTGTTTTTT
-	TRBV5-6	TRBJ1-1	-	CASSHRVGFTEAFF	TGTGCCAGCAGCCACAGGGTGGGGTTTACTGAAGCTTTCTTT
-	TRBV5-4	TRBJ2-5	few	CASSGQKETQYF	TGTGCCAGCAGTGGGCAGAAAGAGACCCAGTACTTC
-	TRBV11-3	TRBJ2-7	-	CASSLDPGNDRYF	TGTGCCAGCAGCTTAGATCCCGGGAACGATCGGTACTTC
-	TRBV7-9	TRBJ2-1	-	CASSLPGLPIEQFF	TGTGCCAGCAGCCTCCCGGGACTCCCAATTGAGCAGTTCTTC
TRBD1	TRBV28	TRBJ1-5	-	CASSKTGGRPQHF	TGTGCCAGCAGTAAGACAGGGGGCCGGCCCCAGCATTTT
-	TRBV10-3	TRBJ1-2	once	CAITDSSGGYTF	TGTGCCATCACTGACAGTTCCGGGGGCTACACCTTC
TRBD2	TRBV2	TRBJ2-5	-	CATDTGGSQTETQYF	TGTGCCACCGACACCGGGGGGAGTCAAACAGAGACCCAGTACTTC
TRBD1	TRBV6-6	TRBJ1-4	-	CASRETGGGEKLFF	TGTGCCAGCAGGGAGACAGGGGGCGGTGAAAAACTGTTTTTT
-	TRBV11-1	TRBJ1-3	-	CASSVQGFGNTIYF	TGTGCCAGCAGCGTACAGGGTTTCGGAAACACCATATATTTT
-	TRBV28	TRBJ1-5	-	CASSILGGNNQPQHF	TGTGCCAGCAGTATCCTTGGGGGGAACAATCAGCCCCAGCATTTT
-	TRBV2	TRBJ1-5	-	CASSGTTGNQPQHF	TGTGCCAGCAGTGGGACAACTGGGAATCAGCCCCAGCATTTT
-	TRBV28	TRBJ1-2	once	CASSYSSYGYTF	TGTGCCAGCAGTTACAGTTCCTATGGCTACACCTTC
-	TRBV19	TRBJ2-6	-	CASSLGLGGANVLTF	TGTGCCAGTAGCCTCGGGTTAGGTGGGGCCAACGTCCTGACTTTC
TRBD2	TRBV19	TRBJ2-2	-	CASSIPSGSNTGELFF	TGTGCCAGTAGTATCCCCAGCGGGAGTAACACCGGGGAGCTGTTTTTT